Below are 27 T cell receptor beta chains sequenced from a single sample in a study of cytomegalovirus exposure and HLA in healthy donors. 13 Jbeta primers and 60 Vbeta primers were used for the PCR. The assay was immunoSEQ multiplex PCR, and TCRdb's table has in-frame clones only and misses some. The table has roughly 100,000 clones, about 70% seen once. Sequenced input: PBMCs. These receptors originate from a man under 40 in good health and CMV-seronegative.

V gene TRBV7-6 combines with J gene TRBJ1-3; 12 bases are shared with TRBD1. CDR1 is SGHVS and CDR2 is FNYEAQ in the germline V gene. The CDR3 totals 17 residues. The J segment lost 4 bases and the V segment lost 5 bases, leaving 9 bases of the junction unmatched. The CDR3 sequence is CASSRSGTGGAGNTIYF. CDR3 DNA: TGTGCCAGCAGCCGATCCGGGACAGGGGGCGCAGGAAACACCATATATTTT.

This clone is a singleton in its sample. V gene TRBV4-3 combines with J gene TRBJ2-1; 8 bases agree with TRBD2. This CDR3 region has 16 residues. The V gene's germline CDR1 is LGHNA and CDR2 YSLEER. V shed 0 bases, J shed 6 bases, and the junction held 7 bases outside the gene matches. CDR3 sequence: CASSQDAGRAFNEQFF. The DNA of the CDR3 is TGCGCCAGCAGCCAAGACGCCGGGAGGGCCTTCAATGAGCAGTTCTTC.

This clone was recorded a few times. This sequence joins TRBV9 and TRBJ1-2; D unresolved. V was shortened by 4 bases and J by 5 bases, with 9 bases between the two germline ends. This CDR3 comprises 12 residues. The germline CDR1 and CDR2 sequences are SGDLS and YYNGEE. The CDR3 sequence: CASSSPGYGYTF. The DNA of the CDR3 is TGTGCCAGCAGCTCCCCGGGGTATGGCTACACCTTC.

The chain couples TRBV9 to TRBJ1-2; 8 nucleotides line up with TRBD1. This CDR3 comprises 14 residues. Per germline, CDR1 SGDLS and CDR2 YYNGEE. With V trimmed by 4 bases and J by 5 bases, 7 bases remained unmatched. DNA of the CDR3: TGTGCCAGCAGCAGCAGGGGGCTAGGGTATGGCTACACCTTC. Translation: CASSSRGLGYGYTF.

The chain recombines TRBV5-4 with TRBJ1-2; 12 nucleotides match TRBD1. Germline V gene data show CDR1 as SGHNT and CDR2 as YYREEE (reference sequence). V lost 5 bases, J lost 2 bases, and 1 base stayed unmatched. The CDR3 runs to 14 residues. The CDR3 DNA reads as TGTGCCAGCAGGGGGACAGGGGGCAACTATGGCTACACCTTC. As protein: CASRGTGGNYGYTF.

The J gene is TRBJ2-5, the V gene TRBV7-9, with TRBD2 identical over 7 bases. The CDR3 is made up of 16 amino acids. CDR1 and CDR2 (germline): SEHNR, FQNEAQ (reference sequence). V was pared by 1 base and J by 0 bases, with 5 bases of the junction left unmatched. The CDR3, as DNA: TGTGCCAGCAGCTTAGTTGGGAGGGGCAACCAAGAGACCCAGTACTTC. Translating gives CASSLVGRGNQETQYF.

This clone was seen more than once but under ten times. This chain uses TRBV2 with TRBJ1-5; the D gene is possibly TRBD1 (5 bases). Germline V gene sequence: CDR1 SNHLY, CDR2 FYNNEI. The ends were cut back, 6 bases at V and 4 bases at J, with 16 bases in the middle. The CDR3 totals 15 residues. CDR3 protein: CASSPGVVGNQPQHF. In DNA, the CDR3 is TGTGCCAGCAGCCCGGGGGTTGTTGGAAATCAGCCCCAGCATTTT.

V and J are TRBV28 and TRBJ1-2, with D unclear. Germline V gene data show CDR1 as MDHEN and CDR2 as SYDVKM. V was clipped by 4 bases and J by 4 bases, with 7 bases between them. The CDR3 loop spans 12 amino acids. The CDR3 nucleotides read TGTGCCAGCAGTTCTGTCCGCTATGGCTACACCTTC. It is translated as CASSSVRYGYTF.

This chain connects TRBV11-2 to TRBJ2-7; TRBD2 matches at 7 bases. The CDR3 covers 14 residues. Trimming cost V 1 base and J 3 bases; bases outside gene matches: 3. The germline V gene has CDR1 SGHAT and CDR2 FQNNGV. The chain's CDR3 is CASSLGWGGYEQYF. The CDR3, as DNA: TGTGCCAGCAGCTTAGGATGGGGGGGCTACGAGCAGTACTTC. Together with reference TRBV11-2 and TRBJ2-7, the CDR3 gives the full variable domain: EAGVAQSPRYKIIEKRQSVAFWCNPISGHATLYWYQQILGQGPKLLIQFQNNGVVDDSQLPKDRFSAERLKGVDSTLKIQPAKLEDSAVYLCASSLGWGGYEQYFGPGTRLTVT.

The gene calls are TRBV7-8 and TRBJ1-5, with D possibly matching TRBD1 (5 bases). Germline CDR1 and CDR2: SGHVS and FQNEAQ. The CDR3 consists of 14 residues. Trimming stripped 2 bases from V and 10 bases from J, with 15 bases between. Here the CDR3 DNA reads TGTGCCAGCAGCTTACGACAGCCCGGATTTCCCCAGCATTTT. Its protein is CASSLRQPGFPQHF.

This clone appeared a single time. The chain couples TRBV9 to TRBJ2-2; 10 bases are shared with TRBD2. CDR1 is SGDLS, CDR2 YYNGEE, per germline. V shed 0 bases, J shed 0 bases, and the junction held 2 bases outside the gene matches. This CDR3 spans 17 amino acids. CDR3: CASSVASGRANTGELFF. In DNA, the CDR3 is TGTGCCAGCAGCGTAGCCAGCGGGAGGGCGAACACCGGGGAGCTGTTTTTT.

This clone turned up a few times. The rearrangement uses TRBV9 and TRBJ2-2; 9 bases align to TRBD1. The V gene end was trimmed by 3 bases and the J gene end by 6 bases; junction bases not matched to a gene: 6. Germline values: CDR1 SGDLS, CDR2 YYNGEE. The CDR3 runs to 15 residues. The CDR3 loop reads CASSGRQGGAGELFF. For the CDR3, the DNA is TGTGCCAGCAGCGGACGACAGGGGGGTGCCGGGGAGCTGTTTTTT.

J is TRBJ1-4 and V is TRBV6-1; 8 bases match TRBD1. Trimming at V came to 5 bases and at J to 10 bases, leaving 12 bases not matched to a gene. Per germline, CDR1 MNHNS and CDR2 SASEGT. The CDR3 length is 15 residues. CDR3 loop: CASSPQGAEVGKLFF. CDR3 DNA sequence: TGTGCCAGCAGTCCCCAGGGGGCAGAAGTGGGAAAACTGTTTTTT.

The V and J genes are TRBV21-1 and TRBJ1-1. TRBV21-1 constitutes a pseudogene. CDR3 length: 15 amino acids. For the CDR3, the DNA is TGTGCCAGCAGCAAGGTGGGGGACTTGAACACTGAAGCTTTCTTT. Protein sequence: CASSKVGDLNTEAFF.

This sequence joins TRBV7-8 and TRBJ2-7; the match to TRBD2 covers 11 bases. There are 15 residues in the CDR3. Germline-derived CDR1 and CDR2 are SGHVS and FQNEAQ. The junction had 7 bases not matched to a gene; V was cut back by 6 bases and J by 3 bases. The CDR3 sequence: CASRPLAGGVYEQYF. CDR3 sequence (DNA): TGTGCCAGCAGACCTCTAGCGGGAGGAGTCTACGAGCAGTACTTC.

This clone was seen a single time. This chain joins TRBV11-3 and TRBJ2-5, with a tentative D call TRBD2 (5 bases). The CDR3 has 18 amino acids. Germline CDR1 is SGHNT and CDR2 is YENEEA. Trimming removed 2 bases at V and 4 bases at J, with 23 bases between. CDR3 amino acids: CASSLRLASWEGGETQYF. In DNA form, the CDR3 reads TGTGCCAGCAGCTTAAGACTGGCTTCATGGGAAGGAGGAGAGACCCAGTACTTC.

The chain recombines TRBV19 with TRBJ2-5, with 8 bases lining up with TRBD1. The DNA end is more similar to TRBJ2-7, so the J call may be wrong. Germline V CDR1 and CDR2: LNHDA, SQIVND (reference sequence). This CDR3 region has 15 residues. The CDR3 here is CASSRQGQGSYEQYF. The CDR3 DNA reads TGTGCCAGTAGTCGACAGGGGCAGGGCTCCTACGAGCAGTACTTC.

The chain recombines TRBV11-2 with TRBJ2-1; the D gene is possibly TRBD1 (6 bases). The CDR3 extends over 15 amino acids. Trimming left V 5 bases short and J 4 bases short, with 15 bases between. CDR1 is SGHAT and CDR2 is FQNNGV in the germline V gene. CDR3 coding DNA: TGTGCCAGCAGCCCAGTCAGCGGACAGTACAATGAGCAGTTCTTC. Translated, it gives CASSPVSGQYNEQFF. The full variable domain, its missing parts supplied by reference TRBV11-2 and TRBJ2-1, is EAGVAQSPRYKIIEKRQSVAFWCNPISGHATLYWYQQILGQGPKLLIQFQNNGVVDDSQLPKDRFSAERLKGVDSTLKIQPAKLEDSAVYLCASSPVSGQYNEQFFGPGTRLTVL.

The chain uses TRBV6-5 and TRBJ1-2, with TRBD1 matching 7 bases. With V trimmed by 7 bases and J by 2 bases, 10 bases remained unmatched. This CDR3 contains 15 residues. Germline CDR1 reads MNHEY; CDR2 reads SVGAGI. The CDR3 DNA reads TGTGCCAGCACCTTCGGGACAGTCCCAAACTATGGCTACACCTTC. Its translation is CASTFGTVPNYGYTF.

The V call is TRBV27, the J call TRBJ2-7; 10 bases align to TRBD1. Germline CDR1 is MNHEY and CDR2 is SMNVEV (reference sequence). V shed 8 bases and J 5 bases; nucleotides not matched to a gene: 12. This CDR3 contains 15 residues. The CDR3 here is CASPSPGQGSHEQYF. Here the CDR3 DNA reads TGTGCCAGCCCCTCACCGGGACAGGGGTCACACGAGCAGTACTTC.

CDR3 sequence: CAWSVGTGITDTQYF. In nucleotides, the CDR3 is TGTGCCTGGAGTGTAGGGACAGGGATCACAGATACGCAGTATTTT. The chain carries TRBV30 and TRBJ2-3; the match to TRBD1 covers 9 bases. The CDR3 is 15 residues long. J was trimmed by 2 bases and V by 0 bases; bases with no gene match: 3. The germline V gene has CDR1 GTSNPN and CDR2 SVGIG (reference sequence).

The chain employs TRBV2 and TRBJ1-1; 7 positions match TRBD1. The trim removed 8 bases at V and 1 base at J, leaving 13 bases unmatched. From germline, CDR1 is SNHLY and CDR2 FYNNEI. The CDR3 is made up of 16 amino acids. CDR3 sequence (DNA): TGTGCCAGCCAACGCTCAGGGGGTCGAGGGAACACTGAAGCTTTCTTT. Translating it yields CASQRSGGRGNTEAFF.

The chain combines TRBV29-1 with TRBJ1-2, with a possible D match to TRBD1 (5 bases). CDR3 length: 14 amino acids. Trimming took 7 bases from V and 4 from J, leaving 19 bases between them. In germline, CDR1 is SQVTM, CDR2 ANQGSEA. The CDR3 bases are TGCAGCGCTTACGGGGGAGGGCTCAGCTATGGCTACACCTTC. Translation gives CSAYGGGLSYGYTF.

Only a few counts were recorded for this clone. The chain has TRBV5-4 and TRBJ2-2, with D perhaps matching TRBD2 (6 bases). CDR3 length: 17 residues. Germline lookup yields CDR1 SGHNT and CDR2 YYREEE (reference sequence). Trimming took 0 bases from V and 5 from J, leaving 17 bases between them. Written as DNA, the CDR3 is TGTGCCAGCAGCTTGGACGGGAGCCTCTATAGGACCGGGGAGCTGTTTTTT. Translating it yields CASSLDGSLYRTGELFF.

The V gene is TRBV21-1, the J gene TRBJ2-1; TRBD1, as called in the table, went unchecked against the DNA. TRBV21-1 is reported as a pseudogene. This CDR3 comprises 16 residues. CDR3: CASSKVGRISYNEQFF. As DNA, the CDR3 is TGTGCCAGCAGCAAAGTTGGCAGGATCTCCTACAATGAGCAGTTCTTC.

This clone has only a few counts. CDR3 protein: CATTRSGPAPLHF. The DNA of the CDR3 is TGTGCCACCACCCGGTCAGGCCCGGCACCCCTCCACTTT. V and J are TRBV2 and TRBJ1-6; no firm D call. Trimming removed 10 bases at V and 11 bases at J, with 18 bases between. The CDR3 is made up of 13 amino acids. Germline loops: CDR1 SNHLY, CDR2 FYNNEI.

The genes are TRBV6-1 and TRBJ2-1; TRBD2 is a possible D gene (6 bases). CDR1 and CDR2 (germline): MNHNS, SASEGT. V shed 7 bases and J shed 6 bases, with 16 bases lying between them. The CDR3 is 14 residues long. CDR3 in amino acids: CASNSPGERNEQFF. The DNA for the CDR3 is TGTGCCAGCAATAGCCCGGGAGAGCGCAATGAGCAGTTCTTC.